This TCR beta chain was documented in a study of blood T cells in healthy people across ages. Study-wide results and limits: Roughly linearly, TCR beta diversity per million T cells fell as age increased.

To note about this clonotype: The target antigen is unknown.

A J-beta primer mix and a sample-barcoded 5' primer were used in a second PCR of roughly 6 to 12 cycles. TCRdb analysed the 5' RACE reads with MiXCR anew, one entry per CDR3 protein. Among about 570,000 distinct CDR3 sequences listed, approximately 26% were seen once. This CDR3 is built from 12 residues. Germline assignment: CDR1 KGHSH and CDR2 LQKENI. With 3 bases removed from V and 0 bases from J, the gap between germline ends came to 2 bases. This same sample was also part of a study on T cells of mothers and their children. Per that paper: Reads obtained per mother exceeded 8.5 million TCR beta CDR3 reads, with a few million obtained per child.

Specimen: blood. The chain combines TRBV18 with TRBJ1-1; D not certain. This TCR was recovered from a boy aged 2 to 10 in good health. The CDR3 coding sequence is TGTGCCAGCTCACCTATGAACACTGAAGCTTTCTTT. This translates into CASSPMNTEAFF.